The source of this T cell receptor (beta chain) is a study of identical twins (dated by TCRdb to 2016 to 2017). Broadly, across the study: TCR alpha and beta repertoires from monozygotic twins, unrelated adults of various ages and cord blood were deep-sequenced to test whether fetal clonotypes persist. Replicate twin experiments were performed at different times using different library preparation protocols to rule out contamination. Overall study results and their limits: Compared with coincidental sharing between unrelated individuals, out-of-frame TCR alpha sequences shared between twins had an excess of sequences with low generation probability. Abundant cord blood beta clonotypes carried fewer insertions; young adult naive repertoires showed a weaker similar trend, while memory repertoires showed none. Because the same donors could not be followed over many years, conclusions were based on cross-sectional statistical analysis. Invariant T cells such as MAIT and iNKT could partly confound zero-insertion analyses, though diverse VJ usage argued against this for most clonotypes. The excess sharing between twins in beta out-of-frame sequences was weaker because fewer shared sequences reduced the signal-to-noise ratio. Out-of-frame TCR alpha sharing in monozygotic twins was systematically underestimated by recombination models, whereas sharing between unrelated individuals was in agreement with the recombination models.

This clonotype was counted only a few times. The specificity of this receptor is unknown. No base-level quality is on record; no much larger clone is a single base apart. CDR1 and CDR2, looked up from the germline V gene, are ENHRY and SYGVKD. From cysteine to phenylalanine, the CDR3 is 17 amino acids long. Only the CDR3 part of the read is kept: 51 bases, read in frame from the first base. The germline ends are 19 bases apart after V is trimmed by 7 bases and J by 0 bases. Every donor was a healthy Caucasian. Three pairs of female monozygotic twins, all aged about 18 to 30 years, were included in the twin cohort. RNA for TCR libraries was isolated from peripheral blood mononuclear cells. The library was built by means of 5' RACE. Sequencing instrument: Illumina HiSeq 2000. A universal primer binding site was added through template switching, and the final cDNA carried a unique molecular identifier so that TCR cDNA molecules could be counted accurately. First-strand cDNA for TCR alpha and beta chains was synthesized from specific primers in the conserved constant-segment region. To control for contamination, each cDNA library was double barcoded with a SMART-Mk sample barcode plus Illumina barcodes. TruSeq adapter sequences, together with Illumina sample barcodes, were added in two successive PCR steps. The Illumina HiSeq platform was used with custom primers to sequence TCR alpha and beta cDNA libraries. The paper's data handling went like this. MiGEC processed the raw reads to extract unique molecular identifiers, while MiXCR was used to determine the CDR3 positions. For each individual, recombination models were inferred using an EM algorithm with the repgenHMM and IGoR tools. The tcR package in R was used for shared clonotype analysis, with sharing normalized by the product of cloneset sizes. Out-of-frame nonproductive sequences were analyzed to study raw recombination free of thymic and clonal selection effects. TCRdb reran the public reads through fastp at Q25 and MiXCR, keeping productive beta chains. Every CDR3 protein is listed once, alongside the most common genes and DNA of its rows. TCRdb's processing, not the authors' own work, is the source of the V and J calls. In all, the sample holds approximately 600,000 distinct CDR3 sequences, and roughly 9.9% of those were seen once. The ten largest account for under 3% of the sample.

The data also belong to a second study, concerning yellow fever vaccine responses in identical twins. Per that second paper: According to the authors, in identical twins the way T cells responded to vaccination appeared partly convergent and partly personalized. In the study, vaccine-responding T cell clones were precisely tracked in identical twins.

The V and J genes are TRBV10-3 and TRBJ2-4; the best D guess is TRBD2, with 6 bases matching. Sequenced: PBMCs. This receptor was taken from a woman aged 18-35 years in good health. The DNA reads TGTGCCATCACTATAAAGGGGAGGCTCCAAGCCAAAAACATTCAGTACTTC. Its protein reads: CAITIKGRLQAKNIQYF.